The 12 T cell receptor beta chains given below trace back to one sample, sequenced in a study of blood T cell repertoires in COVID-19. Clones were sequenced by immunoSEQ multiplex PCR, and TCRdb holds only the in-frame ones, with some missing. The table records some 49,000 clones, approximately 81% of them present only once. Sequenced input: peripheral blood. Receptors originate from a woman over 75 with COVID-19, enrolled during active disease.

The J gene is TRBJ2-7, the V gene TRBV29-1, with TRBD1 as a possible D gene (7 bases). V was shortened by 2 bases and J by 1 base, with 12 bases between the two germline ends. There are 14 residues in the CDR3. Germline CDR1 and CDR2: SQVTM and ANQGSEA. For the CDR3, the DNA is TGCAGCGTTGAATGGGCAGGGGGGTCCTACGAGCAGTACTTC. Translated, it gives CSVEWAGGSYEQYF.

This clone was detected only a few times. This rearrangement joins TRBV4-1 to TRBJ2-2; D is undetermined. Germline V gene sequence: CDR1 MGHRA, CDR2 YSYEKL. V gave up 4 bases and J gave up 2 bases, with 8 bases separating them. The CDR3 consists of 14 residues. The CDR3 bases are TGCGCCAGCAGCCGTCCAGATAACACCGGGGAGCTGTTTTTT. This sequence encodes CASSRPDNTGELFF.

J is TRBJ1-6 and V is TRBV30; D possibly corresponds to TRBD1 (5 bases). This CDR3 is 13 amino acids long. From germline, CDR1 is GTSNPN and CDR2 SVGIG (reference sequence). V was trimmed by 2 bases and J by 6 bases, leaving 8 bases between them. The CDR3 region has the DNA TGTGCCTGGAGTATGGGGGGTAATTCACCCCTCCACTTT. This codes for CAWSMGGNSPLHF.

This CDR3 is CASSFQAGEGEQYF. CDR3 bases: TGTGCCAGCAGTTTCCAAGCGGGAGAAGGAGAGCAGTACTTC. The chain recombines TRBV27 with TRBJ2-7; TRBD2 agrees at 8 bases. Germline V CDR1 and CDR2: MNHEY, SMNVEV (reference sequence). The CDR3 is 14 amino acids. After removal of 3 bases from V and 7 bases from J, the junction contained 8 bases not matched to a gene.

The chain is built from TRBV4-1 and TRBJ1-1; no clear D. V shed 0 bases and J shed 7 bases, with 6 bases lying between them. CDR3 length: 12 amino acids. Per the germline V gene, CDR1 is MGHRA and CDR2 is YSYEKL. CDR3 loop: CASSQEVSEAFF. CDR3 bases: TGCGCCAGCAGCCAAGAGGTTAGTGAAGCTTTCTTT.

The CDR3 nucleotides read TGTGCCATCAGTGAGGGGGGCAGGACCCAAGAGACCCAGTACTTC. It yields the protein CAISEGGRTQETQYF. The gene calls are TRBV10-3 and TRBJ2-5; D is possibly TRBD1 (6 bases). The CDR3 is 15 residues long. The germline V gene encodes CDR1 ENHRY and CDR2 SYGVKD. With 2 bases removed from V and 1 base from J, the gap between germline ends came to 11 bases.

In its sample, this clone is medium-sized. DNA for the CDR3: TGTGCAACCCTAAGTCCCAACTCCTACGAGCAGTACTTC. Protein sequence: CATLSPNSYEQYF. The chain couples TRBV19 to TRBJ2-7; the D is unclear. CDR1 is LNHDA, CDR2 SQIVND, per germline (reference sequence). The CDR3 sequence is 13 residues long.

This chain links TRBV9 with TRBJ2-3; possible D gene TRBD1, 6 bases. Germline-derived CDR1 and CDR2 are SGDLS and YYNGEE. V was pared by 0 bases and J by 0 bases, with 26 bases between. CDR3 length: 21 residues. CDR3 protein: CASSVASPSRGSRRSTDTQYF. CDR3 in DNA: TGTGCCAGCAGCGTAGCTTCACCGTCCAGGGGATCCCGCCGGAGCACAGATACGCAGTATTTT.

This clone was found once. This sequence joins TRBV25-1 and TRBJ1-2; 7 nucleotides match TRBD1. Germline values: CDR1 MGHDK, CDR2 SYGVNS. The CDR3 is made up of 17 amino acids. V lost 3 bases, J lost 4 bases, and 14 bases stayed unmatched. The CDR3 DNA is TGTGCCAGCAGTGACCTCGGAGAGGGGGCAGTCCTCTATGGCTACACCTTC. Amino acids: CASSDLGEGAVLYGYTF.

This clone was observed a handful of times. This chain joins TRBV24-1 and TRBJ2-7; D is perhaps TRBD1 (5 bases). The V and J ends lost 5 bases and 6 bases respectively, with 13 bases between them. In germline, CDR1 is KGHDR, CDR2 SFDVKD. This CDR3 comprises 13 residues. This CDR3 reads CATSVRAGSEQYF. CDR3 bases: TGTGCCACCAGTGTTCGGGCAGGGTCCGAGCAGTACTTC.

The CDR3 bases are TGTGCCAGCAGACCCGGACAGGTGAACACTGAAGCTTTCTTT. It is translated as CASRPGQVNTEAFF. This chain uses TRBV6-5 with TRBJ1-1, with TRBD1 matching 7 bases. Germline V lookup: CDR1 MNHEY, CDR2 SVGAGI. The CDR3 has 14 residues. The V and J ends lost 6 bases and 0 bases, in that order; junction bases with no gene match: 4.

The chain employs TRBV24-1 and TRBJ2-7; D possibly corresponds to TRBD1 (5 bases). The CDR3 extends over 11 amino acids. Per germline, CDR1 KGHDR and CDR2 SFDVKD. Trimming cost V 1 base and J 9 bases, with 6 bases left between them. The CDR3 is CATSDLGVQYF. The CDR3 DNA reads TGTGCCACCAGTGATTTAGGGGTGCAGTACTTC.